The 27 T cell receptor beta chains given below trace back to one sample, sequenced in a study of beta chain features in type 1 diabetes. cDNA synthesis used the whole RNA isolate, giving expressed TCRB sequences. Assay used: immunoSEQ multiplex PCR; TCRdb lists only in-frame clones, some missing. Of about 740,000 clones in the sample, roughly 13% were seen once. General study results and limits: Researchers report that Type 1 diabetes patients had moderately but significantly shorter TCRB CDR3s across all four CD4+ subsets.

Which antigens these TCRs recognize remains unknown. Sequences were obtained from naive CD4+ T cells from blood. All receptors come from a man younger than 35 with type 1 diabetes.

The chain has TRBV6-5 and TRBJ1-4; D remains unclear. The CDR3 extends over 13 amino acids. Trimming pared 6 bases from V and 0 bases from J, leaving 5 bases between. Per germline, CDR1 MNHEY and CDR2 SVGAGI. For the CDR3, the DNA is TGTGCCAGCAGCGGTGCAACTAATGAAAAACTGTTTTTT. This gives the protein CASSGATNEKLFF.

This rearrangement joins TRBV29-1 to TRBJ1-4, with D possibly TRBD1 on 6 matching bases. The ends were cut back, 7 bases at V and 5 bases at J, with 14 bases in the middle. The germline V gene encodes CDR1 SQVTM and CDR2 ANQGSEA. This CDR3 is built from 13 residues. CDR3 in DNA: TGCAGCGGTATAATAAGGGGGAATGAAAAACTGTTTTTT. Residues: CSGIIRGNEKLFF.

The CDR3 DNA is TGTGCCAGCAGTGTTAAGGATACGCAGTATTTT. Translated, it gives CASSVKDTQYF. The chain links TRBV6-5 to TRBJ2-3; D is uncertain. This CDR3 contains 11 residues. The ends were cut back, 5 bases at V and 6 bases at J, with 6 bases in the middle. Germline V gene lookup returns CDR1 MNHEY and CDR2 SVGAGI.

A few counts support this clone. The chain employs TRBV19 and TRBJ1-5; D might be TRBD1 (5 bases). CDR1 is LNHDA, CDR2 SQIVND, per germline (reference sequence). The V end lost 1 base, the J end lost 3 bases, and 10 bases lay between the germline ends. The CDR3 has 15 residues. This CDR3 reads CASSIVGGTNQPQHF. The CDR3 nucleotides read TGTGCCAGTAGTATAGTGGGGGGAACCAATCAGCCCCAGCATTTT.

Turning to this clone: Other DNA sequences in the same sample also yield this CDR3. The CDR3 region is CASSLAGSTDTQYF. The CDR3 DNA reads as TGCGCCAGCAGCTTGGCAGGTAGCACAGATACGCAGTATTTT. The chain carries TRBV5-1 and TRBJ2-3; D remains ambiguous. This CDR3 comprises 14 residues. V lost 0 bases and J lost 0, with 5 bases in between. CDR1 and CDR2 from the germline V gene are SGHRS and YFSETQ.

There are a few counts of this clone. The CDR3 protein is CASSPEGQGLDTQYF. The CDR3 nucleotides are TGCGCCAGCAGCCCGGAGGGACAGGGCCTAGATACGCAGTATTTT. The rearrangement joins TRBV5-1 to TRBJ2-3; 9 bases are shared with TRBD1. V lost 4 bases and J lost 5; bases outside the gene matches: 8. CDR1 and CDR2 (germline): SGHRS, YFSETQ. CDR3 length: 15 residues.

V and J are TRBV5-1 and TRBJ2-1, with 8 nucleotides matching TRBD2. V lost 3 bases, J lost 3 bases, and 5 bases stayed unmatched. Per the germline V gene, CDR1 is SGHRS and CDR2 is YFSETQ. The CDR3 sequence is 15 residues long. The CDR3 DNA sequence: TGCGCCAGCAGCTCCGGGGGGGCGGGCTACAATGAGCAGTTCTTC. It encodes CASSSGGAGYNEQFF.

The V gene is TRBV29-1, the J gene TRBJ2-5; D is undetermined. Germline V gene sequence: CDR1 SQVTM, CDR2 ANQGSEA. The CDR3 totals 13 residues. Trimming removed 1 base from V and 5 bases from J, with 11 bases in between. The CDR3 sequence: CSVEVGLGETQYF. CDR3 nucleotides: TGCAGCGTTGAAGTTGGTTTAGGGGAGACCCAGTACTTC. The complete variable domain, with remaining parts taken from reference TRBV29-1 and TRBJ2-5, reads SAVISQKPSRDICQRGTSLTIQCQVDSQVTMMFWYRQQPGQSLTLIATANQGSEATYESGFVIDKFPISRPNLTFSTLTVSNMSPEDSSIYLCSVEVGLGETQYFGPGTRLLVL.

This chain uses TRBV25-1 with TRBJ2-7, with D perhaps being TRBD1 or TRBD2 (5 bases each). The CDR3 spans 14 residues. V lost 6 bases to trimming and J lost 3 bases, with 15 bases between them. Germline V gene lookup returns CDR1 MGHDK and CDR2 SYGVNS. For the CDR3, the DNA is TGTGCCAGCAGCCGGGACGGAATCTTCTACGAGCAGTACTTC. Translating it yields CASSRDGIFYEQYF.

This chain connects TRBV10-1 to TRBJ2-2, with 11 bases aligning to TRBD1. This CDR3 has 14 amino acids. Germline loops: CDR1 WNHNN, CDR2 SYGVQD (reference sequence). Losses at the gene ends were 6 bases for V and 5 bases for J; bases not matched to a gene: 2. This chain's CDR3 is CASSGQGATGELFF. CDR3 coding DNA: TGCGCCAGCAGCGGACAGGGGGCAACCGGGGAGCTGTTTTTT.

Only a few counts were recorded for this clone. Distinct nucleotide sequences in the sample also encode this CDR3. The chain recombines TRBV30 with TRBJ2-3; no firm D call. Germline V CDR1 and CDR2: GTSNPN, SVGIG (reference sequence). Trimming shortened V by 3 bases and J by 2 bases, and 6 bases separated the two germline ends. The CDR3 contains 12 residues. The CDR3 region is CAWSPFTDTQYF. DNA for the CDR3: TGTGCCTGGAGCCCCTTCACAGATACGCAGTATTTT.

The J gene is TRBJ1-5, the V gene TRBV10-3; 8 nucleotides agree with TRBD1. CDR1 is ENHRY and CDR2 is SYGVKD in the germline V gene. The J segment lost 1 base and the V segment lost 3 bases, leaving 5 bases of the junction unmatched. The CDR3 consists of 16 residues. CDR3 residues: CAISDRTGKSNQPQHF. The DNA of the CDR3 is TGTGCCATCAGTGACCGGACAGGGAAGAGCAATCAGCCCCAGCATTTT.

In its sample, this clone was seen a few times. This sequence joins TRBV10-3 and TRBJ2-3; TRBD2 matches 9 bases. The CDR3 contains 13 residues. CDR1 ENHRY and CDR2 SYGVKD come from the germline V gene. Trimming took 6 bases from V and 6 from J; bases not matched to a gene: 4. CDR3 DNA sequence: TGTGCCATCAGGACTAGCGGTGTGGATACGCAGTATTTT. It translates to CAIRTSGVDTQYF.

This clone was seen a handful of times. The rearrangement links TRBV6-5 to TRBJ2-5; 9 bases match TRBD2. This CDR3 region has 16 residues. Germline CDR1 is MNHEY and CDR2 is SVGAGI. After removal of 4 bases from V and 4 bases from J, the junction contained 10 bases not matched to a gene. The CDR3 coding sequence is TGTGCCAGCAGTTTCGAGCGGGGGGCTTGGGGAGAGACCCAGTACTTC. This sequence encodes CASSFERGAWGETQYF.

The genes are TRBV7-9 and TRBJ1-2, with D possibly TRBD1 on 6 matching bases. From germline, CDR1 is SEHNR and CDR2 FQNEAQ (reference sequence). V dropped 6 bases and J dropped 7 bases, with 18 bases sitting between them. The CDR3 contains 14 residues. The DNA for the CDR3 is TGTGCCAGCAGGGCCGGACAGCCCCAAGCTGGCTACACCTTC. It codes for CASRAGQPQAGYTF.

This clone showed up just once. The V call is TRBV18, the J call TRBJ2-3, with D unclear. Germline values: CDR1 KGHSH, CDR2 LQKENI. V was clipped by 2 bases and J by 3 bases, with 9 bases between them. The CDR3 totals 14 residues. CDR3 protein: CASSPKDGTDTQYF. The CDR3 DNA is TGTGCCAGCTCACCAAAGGATGGTACAGATACGCAGTATTTT.

This clone turned up a few times. The V and J genes are TRBV4-1 and TRBJ2-7, with D possibly TRBD2 on 5 matching bases. This CDR3 region has 18 residues. CDR1 and CDR2 from the germline V gene are MGHRA and YSYEKL. Trimming removed 4 bases at V and 2 bases at J, with 24 bases between. CDR3 protein: CASSLAPLVPGNPYEQYF. CDR3 in DNA: TGCGCCAGCAGCCTTGCCCCCCTGGTCCCCGGGAACCCCTACGAGCAGTACTTC.

Note on this clone: The sample carries other DNA sequences with the same CDR3. The V call is TRBV30, the J call TRBJ2-5; D is possibly TRBD1 (6 bases). This CDR3 comprises 12 residues. V was cut by 7 bases and J by 4 bases, with 13 bases left in between. Germline lookup yields CDR1 GTSNPN and CDR2 SVGIG (reference sequence). The CDR3 DNA follows: TGTGCCTCGACACAGGGTGGAGAGACCCAGTACTTC. Translated, it gives CASTQGGETQYF.

CDR3 nucleotides: TGTGCCATCAGTGAGGGTAACAGCTACCAAGAGACCCAGTACTTC. Translated: CAISEGNSYQETQYF. V and J are TRBV10-3 and TRBJ2-5; D unresolved. Germline V gene data show CDR1 as ENHRY and CDR2 as SYGVKD. The V end was cut by 2 bases, the J end by 0 bases, with 10 bases between. This CDR3 has 15 amino acids.

CDR3 protein: CASSPGQSSNQPQHF. In DNA, the CDR3 is TGCGCCAGCAGCCCGGGACAATCGAGCAATCAGCCCCAGCATTTT. This rearrangement joins TRBV5-1 to TRBJ1-5; D is possibly TRBD1 (6 bases). Per the germline V gene, CDR1 is SGHRS and CDR2 is YFSETQ. Trimming left V 4 bases short and J 1 base short, with 12 bases between. CDR3 length: 15 residues.

The DNA of the CDR3 is TGTGCCAGCAGCTTAAAGCTTACAGGGCCGGATGAGCAGTTCTTC. It specifies CASSLKLTGPDEQFF. J is TRBJ2-1 and V is TRBV7-3; D possibly corresponds to TRBD1 (6 bases). The germline gives CDR1 SGHTA, CDR2 FQGTGA. The CDR3 contains 15 residues. Trimming shortened V by 1 base and J by 8 bases, and 15 bases separated the two germline ends.

This clone has more than one count but fewer than ten. The gene calls are TRBV7-6 and TRBJ2-1; the match to TRBD1 covers 8 bases. The CDR3 consists of 14 residues. With 5 bases clipped from V and 5 bases from J, the junction kept 5 bases outside the gene matches. Germline CDR1 reads SGHVS; CDR2 reads FNYEAQ. CDR3 sequence reads: CASSGQGLHNEQFF. The CDR3, as DNA: TGTGCCAGCAGCGGACAGGGCCTACACAATGAGCAGTTCTTC.

This chain connects TRBV6-5 to TRBJ2-3; 7 nucleotides match TRBD2. The germline V gene has CDR1 MNHEY and CDR2 SVGAGI. The V gene end was trimmed by 2 bases and the J gene end by 4 bases; junction bases not matched to a gene: 0. The CDR3 is 13 amino acids. DNA of the CDR3: TGTGCCAGCAGTTACGCGGGGGCAGATACGCAGTATTTT. It encodes CASSYAGADTQYF.

This clone was found many times. Distinct nucleotide sequences in the sample also encode this CDR3. The chain links TRBV7-2 to TRBJ2-3, with D unclear. Germline V gives CDR1 SGHTA, CDR2 FQGNSA. The CDR3 is 12 residues long. With 3 bases removed from V and 2 bases from J, the gap between germline ends came to 3 bases. Written as DNA, the CDR3 is TGTGCCAGCAGCTTCTACACAGATACGCAGTATTTT. Amino acid sequence: CASSFYTDTQYF.

This clone was seen a single time. The rearrangement joins TRBV7-2 to TRBJ2-7, with 10 bases lining up with TRBD1. This CDR3 has 18 residues. The germline CDR1 and CDR2 sequences are SGHTA and FQGNSA. J was trimmed by 4 bases and V by 3 bases; bases with no gene match: 15. The CDR3 nucleotides read TGTGCCAGCAGCTTGGTGGCGGGCGGGACAGGGGACCGGTACGAGCAGTACTTC. Its protein is CASSLVAGGTGDRYEQYF.

This chain links TRBV7-2 with TRBJ2-5, with 9 bases matching TRBD2. The CDR3 sequence is 13 residues long. The V segment lost 5 bases and the J segment 7 bases; nucleotides outside the gene matches: 5. CDR1 and CDR2 from the germline V gene are SGHTA and FQGNSA. DNA of the CDR3: TGTGCCAGCAGCCCTAGCGGGGCGGGGACCCAGTACTTC. Amino acid sequence: CASSPSGAGTQYF.

This clone showed up just a few times. This chain connects TRBV30 to TRBJ1-1; no definite D call. CDR1 GTSNPN and CDR2 SVGIG come from the germline V gene (reference sequence). Trimming removed 1 base from V and 7 bases from J, with 7 bases in between. The CDR3 length is 11 residues. As DNA, the CDR3 is TGTGCCTGGAGTGCCGGGGTTGAAGCTTTCTTT. Residues: CAWSAGVEAFF. Using reference TRBV30 and TRBJ1-1 for the parts outside the CDR3, the full variable domain is SQTIHQWPATLVQPVGSPLSLECTVEGTSNPNLYWYRQAAGRGLQLLFYSVGIGQISSEVPQNLSASRPQDRQFILSSKKLLLSDSGFYLCAWSAGVEAFFGQGTRLTVV.